These 11 T cell receptor beta chains were sequenced from one sample in a study of Graves' ophthalmopathy and Graves' hyperthyroidism. The study amplified TCR beta CDR3 regions using RNA transcripts. HTBI primers were used in a first-round RT-PCR, which preceded a second-round multiplex PCR. TCRdb re-analysed the multiplex PCR reads in MiXCR, keeping a single row per CDR3 protein. Among about 600,000 distinct CDR3 sequences, 35% to 40% were seen once, and the ten largest hold roughly 4.5%. Sequenced material: peripheral blood or thyroid tissue (not recorded which). The receptors were sampled from an adult man with Graves' hyperthyroidism.

The chain couples TRBV6-5 to TRBJ2-7; 8 bases line up with TRBD1. This CDR3 comprises 12 residues. V was clipped by 8 bases and J by 6 bases; unmatched bases: 6. The germline V gene encodes CDR1 MNHEY and CDR2 SVGAGI. CDR3 nucleotide sequence: TGTGCCAGCTGGACAGGGATGTCCGAGCAGTACTTC. This encodes CASWTGMSEQYF.

This clonotype was seen many times. DNA of the CDR3: TGTGCCAGCAGCCGATCGGGTCCAGGGGCGGGCGAGCAGTACTTC. Encoded protein: CASSRSGPGAGEQYF. J is TRBJ2-7 and V is TRBV7-9; a weak D match, TRBD1 (6 bases). This CDR3 comprises 15 residues. With 5 bases removed from V and 6 bases from J, the gap between germline ends came to 20 bases. Germline-derived CDR1 and CDR2 are SEHNR and FQNEAQ (reference sequence).

The chain recombines TRBV12-3 or TRBV12-4 with TRBJ2-7, with D hard to call. The CDR3 runs 15 residues. V shed 6 bases and J shed 7 bases, with 22 bases lying between them. The CDR3: CASSQDNFPRREQYF. The DNA of the CDR3 is TGTGCCAGCAGCCAAGATAACTTCCCCCGAAGGGAGCAGTACTTC.

This rearrangement joins TRBV5-8 to TRBJ1-4; D is ambiguous. Per germline, CDR1 SGHTS and CDR2 YDEGEE. This CDR3 comprises 14 residues. V shed 1 base and J shed 3 bases, with 7 bases lying between them. CDR3 coding DNA: TGTGCCAGCAGCTTGATCAGCCCTAATGAAAAACTGTTTTTT. Protein product: CASSLISPNEKLFF.

This sequence joins TRBV2 and TRBJ1-4, with D maybe TRBD1 (6 bases). The germline V gene encodes CDR1 SNHLY and CDR2 FYNNEI. The CDR3 has 15 residues. V lost 3 bases to trimming and J lost 7 bases, with 15 bases between them. In DNA, the CDR3 is TGTGCCAGCAGTGAGGCGGGGCAGGGGAGTGAAAAACTGTTTTTT. This sequence encodes CASSEAGQGSEKLFF.

In regard to this clonotype: A read error may account for a junction end that differs from germline. V and J are TRBV10-3 and TRBJ1-5, with 8 bases aligning to TRBD1. This CDR3 comprises 16 residues. Germline CDR1 reads ENHRY; CDR2 reads SYGVKD. CDR3 nucleotides: TGTGCCAGCAGTTACTCCCAGGGGGCGGTCAATCAGCCCCAGCATTTT. Translating gives CASSYSQGAVNQPQHF.

Many counts were recorded for this clonotype. This chain joins TRBV10-3 and TRBJ1-1; D not resolved. V dropped 3 bases and J dropped 1 base, with 9 bases sitting between them. Germline V gene sequence: CDR1 ENHRY, CDR2 SYGVKD. The CDR3 loop spans 14 amino acids. DNA of the CDR3: TGTGCCATCAGTGATCCCCGCGGGAACACTGAAGCTTTCTTT. It encodes CAISDPRGNTEAFF.

Ten or more counts support this clonotype. This chain connects TRBV2 to TRBJ1-4; 9 bases line up with TRBD1. J lost 7 bases, V lost 6 bases, and 6 bases had no gene match. The CDR3 extends over 14 amino acids. Germline V gene sequence: CDR1 SNHLY, CDR2 FYNNEI. As DNA, the CDR3 is TGTGCCAGCAGCGTACAGGGGGCGAGTGAAAAACTGTTTTTT. This gives the protein CASSVQGASEKLFF.

This clonotype showed up many times. The chain employs TRBV7-8 and TRBJ1-5; a weak D match, TRBD1 (5 bases). CDR3 length equals 14 residues. Per the germline V gene, CDR1 is SGHVS and CDR2 is FQNEAQ. Trimming took 0 bases from V and 3 from J, leaving 6 bases between them. The CDR3 nucleotides are TGTGCCAGCAGCTTAGCAGGGGCCAATCAGCCCCAGCATTTT. Translation: CASSLAGANQPQHF.

The chain uses TRBV15 and TRBJ2-5; 7 nucleotides align to TRBD2. Germline lookup yields CDR1 LNHNV and CDR2 YYDKDF (reference sequence). The CDR3 sequence is 16 residues long. V trimming: 5 bases; J trimming: 4 bases; junction bases outside the gene matches: 13. CDR3 protein: CATSGRLAGAGETQYF. DNA for the CDR3: TGTGCCACCAGCGGGAGACTGGCGGGAGCGGGAGAGACCCAGTACTTC.

In its sample, this clonotype was seen a few times. V usage is TRBV27 and J usage is TRBJ2-7; 8 bases align to TRBD1. CDR1 is MNHEY and CDR2 is SMNVEV in the germline V gene (reference sequence). V lost 3 bases and J lost 1; bases outside the gene matches: 2. The CDR3 runs to 14 residues. In nucleotides, the CDR3 is TGTGCCAGCAGTTTTTGGGACAGGTCCTACGAGCAGTACTTC. Encoded protein: CASSFWDRSYEQYF.